These 2 T cell receptor beta chains share one sample of origin, sequenced in a study of healthy donors' naive CD4 and CD8 T cells. TCR libraries were built from about 520 ng of total RNA by linear amplification. TCRdb processed the reads anew with MiXCR; each CDR3 protein has one entry. The sample includes approximately 200,000 distinct CDR3 sequences, about 70% of them seen just once. Sequencing was carried out using naive CD4+ and CD8+ T cells sorted from blood, pooled from several donors. Source of these receptors: a pool of human donors in good health; the sample pools cells from several healthy donors.

This chain links TRBV15 with TRBJ2-3; 7 nucleotides match TRBD2. The CDR3 spans 16 residues. V lost 5 bases to trimming and J lost 2 bases; unmatched junction nucleotides: 10. Germline CDR1 LNHNV, CDR2 YYDKDF (reference sequence). CDR3 in amino acids: CATSRRNSGYTDTQYF. The CDR3 DNA is TGTGCCACCAGCCGTCGTAATAGCGGGTACACAGATACGCAGTATTTT.

This clonotype was seen once. The chain couples TRBV29-1 to TRBJ2-7; TRBD2 matches 7 bases. Germline V CDR1 and CDR2: SQVTM, ANQGSEA. The CDR3 contains 14 residues. V trimming: 6 bases; J trimming: 1 base; junction bases outside the gene matches: 9. The CDR3 bases are TGCAGCGTCTCTGGGAGGGAAGCTTCCTACGAGCAGTACTTC. Amino acids: CSVSGREASYEQYF.